The 15 T cell receptor beta chains given below trace back to one sample, sequenced in a study of Graves' ophthalmopathy and Graves' hyperthyroidism (dated by TCRdb to 2017 to 2018). This sample was sequenced with an Illumina HiSeq 2000. TCR beta CDR3 regions were amplified from RNA transcripts for repertoire sequencing. A first-round RT-PCR used HTBI primers with the Qiagen OneStep RT-PCR kit, followed by a second-round multiplex PCR, size selection and purification. The raw public data were reprocessed by TCRdb itself: fastp quality trimming at Q25, MiXCR clonotype calling, in-frame beta chains only. Rows are combined by CDR3 protein, so each entry shows the most common genes and DNA. The sample table contains about 370,000 distinct CDR3 sequences; only one count was recorded for 15% to 20% of them. The top ten clonotypes cover roughly 1.4% of the sample. What was sequenced was peripheral blood. All receptors come from a woman aged 18-35 years with Graves' ophthalmopathy. Donor details come from another sample of the same person, matched by shared clones.

This clonotype has a count of ten or more. CDR3 DNA: TGTGCCACCTCGACAGGGGATCAGCCCCAGCATTTT. The encoded protein is CATSTGDQPQHF. V usage is TRBV27 and J usage is TRBJ1-5; 8 bases are a match to TRBD1. Germline V CDR1 and CDR2: MNHEY, SMNVEV (reference sequence). J lost 5 bases, V lost 10 bases, and 4 bases had no gene match. CDR3 length equals 12 residues.

The sample holds many counts of this clonotype. The gene calls are TRBV6-2 or TRBV6-3 and TRBJ2-2; D tentatively reads TRBD1 or TRBD2 (5 bases each). Trimming took off 5 bases at V and 6 bases at J, with 19 bases between the two ends. The CDR3 has 16 amino acids. CDR1 and CDR2 (germline): MNHEY, SVGEGT. CDR3: CASSLMRGVRPGELFF. In nucleotides, the CDR3 is TGTGCCAGCAGTCTTATGAGGGGAGTCCGTCCCGGGGAGCTGTTTTTT.

This chain links TRBV7-2 with TRBJ2-7; 10 nucleotides align to TRBD2. The V gene end was trimmed by 4 bases and the J gene end by 2 bases; junction bases not matched to a gene: 5. The CDR3 length is 15 residues. From germline, CDR1 is SGHTA and CDR2 FQGNSA. In nucleotides, the CDR3 is TGTGCCAGCAGCTGGCTAGCGGGAGAGACCTACGAGCAGTACTTC. Translating gives CASSWLAGETYEQYF.

This clonotype occurred many times. The chain uses TRBV11-1 and TRBJ2-3; unclear D gene. Germline V CDR1 and CDR2: SGHAT, FQDESV (reference sequence). CDR3 length equals 12 residues. V lost 5 bases, J lost 4 bases, and 7 bases lay in between. CDR3 in amino acids: CASSLRSDTQYF. CDR3 DNA sequence: TGTGCCAGCAGCCTGCGGTCAGATACGCAGTATTTT. The entire variable domain, with the rest obtained from reference TRBV11-1 and TRBJ2-3, is as follows: EAEVAQSPRYKITEKSQAVAFWCDPISGHATLYWYRQILGQGPELLVQFQDESVVDDSQLPKDRFSAERLKGVDSTLKIQPAELGDSAMYLCASSLRSDTQYFGPGTRLTVL.

This clonotype was counted many times. The chain links TRBV28 to TRBJ1-5, with D uncertain. V lost 11 bases, J lost 2 bases, and 16 bases lay in between. This CDR3 spans 14 amino acids. Germline CDR1 and CDR2: MDHEN and SYDVKM. The CDR3 reads CAHGWGWGNQPQHF. CDR3 coding DNA: TGTGCCCACGGGTGGGGTTGGGGCAATCAGCCCCAGCATTTT.

This clonotype was counted many times. V usage is TRBV4-3 and J usage is TRBJ1-2; unclear D gene. The CDR3 consists of 13 residues. The germline V and J ends were trimmed by 5 bases and 5 bases, with 12 bases remaining between them. Germline V gene sequence: CDR1 LGHNA, CDR2 YSLEER. The CDR3 is CASSAHNGYGYTF. In DNA, the CDR3 is TGCGCCAGCAGCGCACACAATGGATATGGCTACACCTTC.

The CDR3 protein is CASSPTGTANSPLHF. CDR3 sequence (DNA): TGTGCCAGCAGCCCTACCGGGACAGCTAATTCACCCCTCCACTTT. V usage is TRBV7-8 and J usage is TRBJ1-6, with TRBD1 identical over 7 bases. CDR3 length: 15 amino acids. Per the germline V gene, CDR1 is SGHVS and CDR2 is FQNEAQ. Trimming removed 5 bases from V and 6 bases from J; junction bases left unmatched: 7.

The J gene is TRBJ2-5, the V gene TRBV12-3 or TRBV12-4; TRBD2 agrees at 11 bases. This CDR3 has 15 residues. J gave up 4 bases and V 6 bases, and 7 bases lay outside the gene matches. The CDR3 nucleotides read TGTGCCAGCAGGGGACTAGCGGAAAGAGGAGAGACCCAGTACTTC. Translated: CASRGLAERGETQYF.

This clonotype was recorded at least ten times. V and J are TRBV2 and TRBJ1-5; D may be TRBD1 (5 bases). V was trimmed by 8 bases and J by 0 bases, leaving 20 bases between them. This CDR3 has 17 residues. Germline assignment: CDR1 SNHLY and CDR2 FYNNEI. For the CDR3, the DNA is TGTGCCAGCGGGGGGGGGACGCTATCCGATAGCAATCAGCCCCAGCATTTT. Protein: CASGGGTLSDSNQPQHF.

This clonotype was detected many times. The chain carries TRBV11-3 and TRBJ2-4; tentatively, D is TRBD1 (6 bases). V shed 5 bases and J shed 8 bases, with 13 bases lying between them. The V gene's germline CDR1 is SGHNT and CDR2 YENEEA. This CDR3 contains 13 residues. The CDR3 region has the DNA TGTGCCAGCAGCAGGGACAATCTGGACATTCAGTACTTC. This translates into CASSRDNLDIQYF. The entire variable domain, with the rest obtained from reference TRBV11-3 and TRBJ2-4, is as follows: EAGVVQSPRYKIIEKKQPVAFWCNPISGHNTLYWYLQNLGQGPELLIRYENEEAVDDSQLPKDRFSAERLKGVDSTLKIQPAELGDSAVYLCASSRDNLDIQYFGAGTRLSVL.

In this sample, this clonotype turned up many times. The genes are TRBV2 and TRBJ1-1; possibly TRBD1 for D (5 bases). CDR1 and CDR2 from the germline V gene are SNHLY and FYNNEI. The CDR3 is 11 amino acids. With 5 bases removed from V and 5 bases from J, the gap between germline ends came to 6 bases. DNA for the CDR3: TGTGCCAGCAGTTGGACAACTGAAGCTTTCTTT. Protein: CASSWTTEAFF.

This clonotype appeared many times. The V gene is TRBV6-2 or TRBV6-3, the J gene TRBJ1-5; 8 bases are a match to TRBD1. After removal of 7 bases from V and 6 bases from J, the junction contained 5 bases not matched to a gene. The CDR3 extends over 13 amino acids. Germline V gene lookup returns CDR1 MNHEY and CDR2 SVGEGT. The CDR3: CASTTTGGQPQHF. For the CDR3, the DNA is TGTGCCAGCACCACAACAGGGGGTCAGCCCCAGCATTTT.

This clonotype showed up many times. This chain joins TRBV27 and TRBJ2-6, with D uncertain. The CDR3 has 18 residues. The germline V gene has CDR1 MNHEY and CDR2 SMNVEV (reference sequence). Trimming stripped 0 bases from V and 0 bases from J, with 12 bases between. CDR3: CASSLSLGAPSGANVLTF. The CDR3 DNA sequence: TGTGCCAGCAGTTTATCCTTGGGCGCACCCTCTGGGGCCAACGTCCTGACTTTC.

There are many counts of this clonotype. The V call is TRBV7-2, the J call TRBJ2-5; D call uncertain. The germline V gene has CDR1 SGHTA and CDR2 FQGNSA. The CDR3 has 12 amino acids. V lost 1 base, J lost 7 bases, and 7 bases lay in between. Here the CDR3 DNA reads TGTGCCAGCAGCTTAGGGTGGGGGACCCAGTACTTC. This gives the protein CASSLGWGTQYF.

This clonotype has at least ten counts. The genes are TRBV29-1 and TRBJ1-1, with 7 bases fitting TRBD1. This CDR3 is built from 12 residues. V lost 7 bases, J lost 1 base, and 3 bases stayed unmatched. Germline V gene sequence: CDR1 SQVTM, CDR2 ANQGSEA. CDR3 nucleotides: TGCAGCGCCGGGACAGCGAACACTGAAGCTTTCTTT. Its translation is CSAGTANTEAFF. Full variable domain (remainder filled in from reference TRBV29-1 and TRBJ1-1): SAVISQKPSRDICQRGTSLTIQCQVDSQVTMMFWYRQQPGQSLTLIATANQGSEATYESGFVIDKFPISRPNLTFSTLTVSNMSPEDSSIYLCSAGTANTEAFFGQGTRLTVV.